The subject of this entry is one T cell receptor (beta chain). Its antigen remains unidentified. No qualities accompany the bases; no much larger clone lies one base away. This specimen belongs to a study of blood T cell repertoires in COVID-19 (dated by TCRdb to the early 2020s). The study in broad terms: Samples from collaborators originated in the United States, Italy and Spain and spanned both the acute and convalescent phases of COVID-19. The prospective study material was composed of cDNA or gDNA derived from T cells, B-cell-depleted T cells, or PBMCs. The dataset comprised deeply sampled blood TCRbeta repertoires from subjects exposed to, actively infected with, or recovered from COVID-19. The repertoires were released in a freely available public database meant as a resource for research on the immune response to SARS-CoV-2. Samples were obtained from the ongoing ImmuneRACE study (first 160 participants) and from 950 to 1,500 subjects provided by 6 global collaborators. Nearly every sample came with metadata listing a de-identified subject ID, COVID-19 status, age in years and sex. HLA class I and class II types, where available, came from metadata supplied by the sample provider rather than from assay-based typing.

TCRbeta CDR3 regions were amplified from genomic DNA using the immunoSEQ Assay, a bias-controlled multiplex PCR. Turning to the authors' computational methods: Nucleated cell counts per sample were estimated from amplification of reference gene primers within the assay. To quantify the absolute abundance of each unique TCRbeta CDR3 rearrangement, sequence reads were collapsed and filtered. For each sample, productive Simpson clonality was calculated as the square root of Simpson's diversity index over productive rearrangements. TCRdb retrieved this table from immuneACCESS and kept in-frame rearrangements only. Not all clones are present; in checked studies, unresolved V genes account for under half, and no reason is known for the remainder. That table is the source of V, J and clone size, and D and trimming were worked out from the DNA. For this sample the table gives about 140,000 clones, of which 84% were detected only once. The ten largest clones take up less than 9% of the sample.

The CDR3 measures 13 amino acids from cysteine to phenylalanine. CDR3 DNA only is kept here, 39 bases in frame from base 1. The germline ends are 9 bases apart after V is trimmed by 3 bases and J by 3 bases. Taken from the germline V gene, the CDR1 and CDR2 loops are MNHEY and SVGEGT. Results and caveats for the whole study, not just this receptor: The amount of clinical and demographic metadata varied by source and participant and was provided uncurated.

In Seattle, one collaborating source enrolled patients while the infection was active and tracked those patients longitudinally over the course of disease. Each collaborating institution followed its own protocols to collect whole blood in K2EDTA tubes. For TCRbeta analysis, collaborator samples were shipped as frozen whole blood, as isolated PBMCs, or as DNA extracted from either sample type. Sequences were obtained from peripheral blood. This TCR was sampled from a man aged 30 to 39 with COVID-19, enrolled during active disease. The chain employs TRBV6-2 or TRBV6-3 and TRBJ2-7, with no D gene named confidently. The CDR3 reads CASSYIGGYEQYF. The DNA sequence reads TGTGCCAGCAGTTATATTGGCGGCTACGAGCAGTACTTC.